This passage covers 8 T cell receptor beta chains from one sample sequenced in a study of T cell responses to AZD1222 COVID-19 vaccine. Sequenced by immunoSEQ multiplex PCR; TCRdb stores in-frame clones only, minus some. The repertoire holds tens of thousands of clones, less than 85% seen once, with 25% to 30% in the top ten. The source was peripheral blood, collected on day 0 of AZD1222 vaccination. Receptor source: an adult in good health.

CDR3 protein: CASSQDGGGRLYNEQFF. In DNA, the CDR3 is TGCGCCAGCAGCCAAGATGGCGGGGGGCGGCTCTACAATGAGCAGTTCTTC. V usage is TRBV4-1 and J usage is TRBJ2-1, with 8 bases aligning to TRBD2. Losses at the gene ends were 0 bases for V and 3 bases for J; bases not matched to a gene: 7. Germline CDR1 reads MGHRA; CDR2 reads YSYEKL. This CDR3 has 17 amino acids.

The V and J genes are TRBV3-1 (or the pseudogene TRBV3-2) and TRBJ1-4; TRBD1 is a possible D gene (5 bases). Trimming pared 4 bases from V and 8 bases from J, leaving 17 bases between. The CDR3 has 15 residues. The germline V gene encodes CDR1 LGHDT and CDR2 YNNKEL (reference sequence). The CDR3 protein is CASSRPGEGGEKLFF. The DNA of the CDR3 is TGTGCCAGCAGCCGGCCGGGGGAGGGAGGGGAAAAACTGTTTTTT.

The V gene is TRBV7-6, the J gene TRBJ1-1; the match to TRBD1 covers 8 bases. Trimming took 4 bases from V and 1 from J; bases not matched to a gene: 5. CDR1 is SGHVS, CDR2 FNYEAQ, per germline. This CDR3 is 15 amino acids long. CDR3 protein: CASSSWTGRNTEAFF. Written as DNA, the CDR3 is TGTGCCAGCAGCTCGTGGACAGGGAGGAACACTGAAGCTTTCTTT.

This rearrangement joins TRBV30 to TRBJ1-1, with D perhaps TRBD1 (5 bases). The germline V and J ends were trimmed by 3 bases and 2 bases, with 10 bases remaining between them. This CDR3 region has 13 residues. Germline CDR1 and CDR2: GTSNPN and SVGIG (reference sequence). CDR3: CAWRFQGNTEAFF. The CDR3 DNA reads as TGTGCCTGGAGGTTCCAGGGCAACACTGAAGCTTTCTTT.

The genes are TRBV29-1 and TRBJ1-2; weak D call: TRBD1 (5 bases). Trimming stripped 3 bases from V and 2 bases from J, with 10 bases between. From germline, CDR1 is SQVTM and CDR2 ANQGSEA. The CDR3 totals 13 residues. The CDR3 DNA reads TGCAGCGTTGATGATGGGACGAACTATGGCTACACCTTC. It encodes CSVDDGTNYGYTF. The full variable domain, with the rest looked up from reference TRBV29-1 and TRBJ1-2, is SAVISQKPSRDICQRGTSLTIQCQVDSQVTMMFWYRQQPGQSLTLIATANQGSEATYESGFVIDKFPISRPNLTFSTLTVSNMSPEDSSIYLCSVDDGTNYGYTFGSGTRLTVV.

This clone has only one observation. The V and J genes are TRBV7-8 and TRBJ1-2, with D perhaps matching TRBD1 (6 bases). Germline CDR1 reads SGHVS; CDR2 reads FQNEAQ. This CDR3 contains 12 residues. V lost 5 bases and J lost 6, with 10 bases in between. The CDR3: CASSQDSDGYTF. In nucleotides, the CDR3 is TGTGCCAGCAGCCAGGACAGCGATGGCTACACCTTC.

This clone has just one count. CDR3 loop: CATGQGARETQYF. Here the CDR3 DNA reads TGCGCCACGGGACAGGGGGCTCGAGAGACCCAGTACTTC. The chain uses TRBV5-1 and TRBJ2-5, with 12 bases aligning to TRBD1. This CDR3 is built from 13 residues. Germline V gene sequence: CDR1 SGHRS, CDR2 YFSETQ. Trimming at V came to 9 bases and at J to 4 bases, leaving 4 bases not matched to a gene.

The chain uses TRBV3-1 (or the pseudogene TRBV3-2) and TRBJ1-2, with D perhaps TRBD1 (6 bases). Germline V gives CDR1 LGHDT, CDR2 YNNKEL (reference sequence). This CDR3 region has 15 residues. Trimming took off 0 bases at V and 4 bases at J, with 12 bases between the two ends. The CDR3 DNA sequence: TGTGCCAGCAGCCAAGATTTGACCAGGGGCTATGGCTACACCTTC. Protein sequence: CASSQDLTRGYGYTF.